The sequence of this TCR beta chain was determined in a study of blood T cells in healthy people across ages. Whole-study findings and limits: The study could not conclusively compare naive and antigen-experienced cells, given its unsorted PBMCs. Greater diversity and more naive CD4+ cells were seen in long-lived donors than in aged donors.

This clonotype was seen a few times. Its specificity is unknown. Whenever a sample was processed, at least 6 million PBMCs were isolated. Trimming removed 0 bases from V and 8 bases from J, with 17 bases in between. The CDR3 totals 16 residues. CDR1 DFQATT and CDR2 SNEGSKA come from the germline V gene (reference sequence). PCR was performed a second time for roughly 7 to 11 cycles using a sample-barcoded 5' primer and a J-beta primer mix. TCRdb fed the 5' RACE reads into MiXCR, producing one record per CDR3 protein. This sample carries 1.5 million or so distinct CDR3 sequences, 42% of them seen once, and the ten largest clones take 7% to 9%.

The sample was blood. This clonotype originated in a woman in her late teens or twenties in good health. This chain uses TRBV20-1 with TRBJ1-6; D perhaps matches TRBD1 (6 bases). CDR3 DNA: TGCAGTGCTAGAGATCCCCAGGACAGTAGGGATTCACCCCTCCACTTT. It specifies CSARDPQDSRDSPLHF.